This T cell receptor (beta chain) is from a study of long-term antiretroviral therapy in people with HIV. Findings and caveats of the study: Compared with controls, HIV repertoires showed narrower CDR3 length ranges. Specimens of blood were obtained during about 2003 to 2018, possibly under older ART regimens.

The content of samples before DNA extraction was roughly 0.95-11 million cryopreserved PBMC. Sequencing used immunoSEQ v3.0 at survey level. The target of sequencing was about 40,000-50,000 T-cell genomes per sample. The data were produced by immunoSEQ multiplex PCR, yet TCRdb's version contains in-frame clones alone and is incomplete. The table shows approximately 24,000 clones, with roughly 82% occurring only once. As regards this clone: Its specificity is unknown.

The source is a woman aged 25 to 39 with HIV. Sequenced material: unsorted PBMCs, taken 1.1 years before starting antiretroviral therapy.

The CDR3 DNA reads TGCAGCGTTGAACGGGGGCTTAGTCACACTGAAGCTTTCTTT. Translating gives CSVERGLSHTEAFF. The V gene is TRBV29-1, the J gene TRBJ1-1, with a possible D match to TRBD1 (6 bases). The CDR3 has 14 residues. V lost 2 bases to trimming and J lost 3 bases, with 13 bases between them. Germline V gene lookup returns CDR1 SQVTM and CDR2 ANQGSEA. The full variable domain, rest sourced from reference TRBV29-1 and TRBJ1-1, is SAVISQKPSRDICQRGTSLTIQCQVDSQVTMMFWYRQQPGQSLTLIATANQGSEATYESGFVIDKFPISRPNLTFSTLTVSNMSPEDSSIYLCSVERGLSHTEAFFGQGTRLTVV.